This T cell receptor beta chain was found in a study of T cell responses to AZD1222 COVID-19 vaccine. Looked up from germline, CDR1 is SGHRS and CDR2 is YFSETQ. The CDR3 length is 16 residues. With V trimmed by 0 bases and J by 11 bases, 9 bases remained unmatched. TCRdb keeps only in-frame clones here, not all; method: immunoSEQ multiplex PCR. The sample shows 150,000 or so clones, roughly nine tenths of them seen only once. The sample consisted of peripheral blood, taken on day 0 of AZD1222 vaccination. This TCR derives from an adult in good health. The chain couples TRBV5-1 to TRBJ1-4; 11 bases are shared with TRBD1. The CDR3 is CASSLVGTGGSEKLFF. The CDR3 coding sequence is TGCGCCAGCAGCTTGGTCGGGACAGGGGGATCTGAGAAACTGTTTTTT.